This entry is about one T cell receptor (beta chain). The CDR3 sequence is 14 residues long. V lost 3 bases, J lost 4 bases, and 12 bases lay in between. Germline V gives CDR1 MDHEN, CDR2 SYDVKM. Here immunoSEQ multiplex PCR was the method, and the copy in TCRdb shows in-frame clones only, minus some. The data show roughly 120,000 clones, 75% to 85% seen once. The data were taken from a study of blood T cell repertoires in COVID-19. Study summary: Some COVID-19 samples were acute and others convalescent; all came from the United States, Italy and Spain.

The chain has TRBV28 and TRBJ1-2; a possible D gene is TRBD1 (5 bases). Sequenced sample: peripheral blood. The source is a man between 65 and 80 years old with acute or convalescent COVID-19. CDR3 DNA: TGTGCCAGCAGTTTGGCCTTCGGGGGCTATGGCTACACCTTC. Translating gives CASSLAFGGYGYTF.